The clone carrying this T cell receptor (beta chain) has more than one count but fewer than ten. Its antigen is undetermined. PCR was performed using 60 Vbeta and 13 Jbeta primers. The authors' processing: Some 11 million of the 80 million or so unique TCR beta chains counted in a later analysis were shared. Measured with immunoSEQ multiplex PCR; TCRdb has only the in-frame clones, and not every one. V and J calls and clone size are as listed in that table; D and trimming were resolved from the DNA. The sample holds some 150,000 clones, around four fifths seen once. This sample stems from a study of cytomegalovirus exposure and HLA in healthy donors. Whole-study results and caveats: A later analysis showed HLA-associated TCR beta chains outstripping equally common others in clonal expansion.

Material: PBMCs. The origin of this receptor is a female donor in good health and CMV-seronegative.

CDR3 amino acids: CASPISGSADTQYF. The CDR3 DNA is TGTGCCAGCCCCATCTCCGGGAGCGCAGATACGCAGTATTTT. V is TRBV18 and J is TRBJ2-3, with a tentative D call TRBD2 (6 bases). The CDR3 consists of 14 residues. Germline lookup yields CDR1 KGHSH and CDR2 LQKENI. V dropped 8 bases and J dropped 4 bases, with 16 bases sitting between them. Filled out from reference TRBV18 and TRBJ2-3, the complete variable domain reads NAGVMQNPRHLVRRRGQEARLRCSPMKGHSHVYWYRQLPEEGLKFMVYLQKENIIDESGMPKERFSAEFPKEGPSILRIQQVVRGDSAAYFCASPISGSADTQYFGPGTRLTVL.